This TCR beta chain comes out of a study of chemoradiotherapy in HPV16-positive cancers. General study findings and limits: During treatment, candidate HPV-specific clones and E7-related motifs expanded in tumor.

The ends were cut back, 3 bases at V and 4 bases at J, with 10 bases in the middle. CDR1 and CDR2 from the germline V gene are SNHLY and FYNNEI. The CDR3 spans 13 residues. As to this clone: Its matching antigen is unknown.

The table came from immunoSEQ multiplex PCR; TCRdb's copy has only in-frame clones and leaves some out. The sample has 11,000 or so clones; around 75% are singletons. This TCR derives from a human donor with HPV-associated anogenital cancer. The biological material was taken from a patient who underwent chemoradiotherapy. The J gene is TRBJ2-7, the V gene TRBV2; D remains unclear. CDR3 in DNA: TGTGCCAGCAGTGATATTGGAATGTACGAGCAGTACTTC. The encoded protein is CASSDIGMYEQYF.